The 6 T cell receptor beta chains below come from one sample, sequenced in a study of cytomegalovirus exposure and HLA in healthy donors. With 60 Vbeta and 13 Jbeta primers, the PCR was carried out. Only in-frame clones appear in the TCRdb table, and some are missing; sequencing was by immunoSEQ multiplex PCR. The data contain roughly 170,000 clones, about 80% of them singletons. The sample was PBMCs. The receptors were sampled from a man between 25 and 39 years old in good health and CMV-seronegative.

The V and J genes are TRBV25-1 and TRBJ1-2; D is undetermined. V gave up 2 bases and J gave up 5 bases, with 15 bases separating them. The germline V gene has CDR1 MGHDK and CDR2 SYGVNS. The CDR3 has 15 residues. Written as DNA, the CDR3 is TGTGCCAGCAGTGAAAGGTCCGTGACGGAGTATGGCTACACCTTC. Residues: CASSERSVTEYGYTF.

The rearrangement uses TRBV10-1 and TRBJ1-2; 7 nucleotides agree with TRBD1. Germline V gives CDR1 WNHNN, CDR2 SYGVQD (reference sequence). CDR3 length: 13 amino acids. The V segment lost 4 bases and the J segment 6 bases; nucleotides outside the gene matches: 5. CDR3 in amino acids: CASSGDRRNGYTF. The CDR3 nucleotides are TGCGCCAGCAGTGGGGACAGACGAAATGGCTACACCTTC.

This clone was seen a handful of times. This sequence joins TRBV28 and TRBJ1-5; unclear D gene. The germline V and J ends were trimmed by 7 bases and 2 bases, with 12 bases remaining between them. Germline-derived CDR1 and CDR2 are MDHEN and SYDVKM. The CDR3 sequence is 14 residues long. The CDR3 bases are TGTGCCAGCACTCCCCAGCAGGGCAATCAGCCCCAGCATTTT. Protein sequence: CASTPQQGNQPQHF.

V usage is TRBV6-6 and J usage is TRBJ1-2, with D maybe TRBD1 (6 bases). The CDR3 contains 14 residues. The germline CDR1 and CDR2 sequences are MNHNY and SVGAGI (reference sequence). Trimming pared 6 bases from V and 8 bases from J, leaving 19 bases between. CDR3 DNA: TGTGCCAGCAGCCCCTCTATACAGGGTGACGGCTACACCTTC. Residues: CASSPSIQGDGYTF.

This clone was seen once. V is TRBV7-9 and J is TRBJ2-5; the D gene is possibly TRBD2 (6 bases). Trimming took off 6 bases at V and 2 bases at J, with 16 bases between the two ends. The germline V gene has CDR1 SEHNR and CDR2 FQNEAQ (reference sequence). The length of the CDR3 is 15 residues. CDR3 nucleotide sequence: TGTGCCAGCAGTCCCAGAACCCGGGGGCAAGAGACCCAGTACTTC. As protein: CASSPRTRGQETQYF.

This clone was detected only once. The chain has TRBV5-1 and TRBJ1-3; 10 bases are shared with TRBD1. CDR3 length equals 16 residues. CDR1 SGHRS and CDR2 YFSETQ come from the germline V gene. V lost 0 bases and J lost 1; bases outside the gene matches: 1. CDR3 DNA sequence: TGCGCCAGCAGCTTGGGGGGACAGGGGTCTGGAAACACCATATATTTT. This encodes CASSLGGQGSGNTIYF.